This paragraph covers one TCR beta chain sequence. Antigen specificity is unknown. Profiled with immunoSEQ multiplex PCR; TCRdb holds only in-frame clones, not every one. The profile covers tens of thousands of clones, with over 80% appearing a single time and around 4% taken by the ten largest. The data were obtained in a study of OX40 agonist ivuxolimab in advanced cancers. The germline gives CDR1 LNHDA, CDR2 SQIVND (reference sequence). The CDR3 runs to 13 residues. J lost 6 bases, V lost 6 bases, and 4 bases had no gene match. Study results and limitations: The antigens recognized by the expanded peripheral T cells, that is their antigen specificity, were not determined. There were also nonresponders showing low normalized T-cell clonal expansion. Both CD4+ and CD8+ T cell populations in blood had undergone clonal expansion by week 6 at 0.1 to 3.0 mg/kg. Mean expanded clone counts were higher in CD8+ than CD4+ T cells.

This receptor was obtained from an adult with an advanced solid tumor such as melanoma, head and neck, liver or kidney cancer. This chain joins TRBV19 and TRBJ1-1, with 10 bases that match TRBD1. The input for sequencing was CD4+ or CD8+ T cells sorted from blood, taken in a trial of the OX40 agonist ivuxolimab. CDR3 nucleotide sequence: TGTGCCAGTAGGACAGGGGGCTCGCCTGAAGCTTTCTTT. Translated, it gives CASRTGGSPEAFF.